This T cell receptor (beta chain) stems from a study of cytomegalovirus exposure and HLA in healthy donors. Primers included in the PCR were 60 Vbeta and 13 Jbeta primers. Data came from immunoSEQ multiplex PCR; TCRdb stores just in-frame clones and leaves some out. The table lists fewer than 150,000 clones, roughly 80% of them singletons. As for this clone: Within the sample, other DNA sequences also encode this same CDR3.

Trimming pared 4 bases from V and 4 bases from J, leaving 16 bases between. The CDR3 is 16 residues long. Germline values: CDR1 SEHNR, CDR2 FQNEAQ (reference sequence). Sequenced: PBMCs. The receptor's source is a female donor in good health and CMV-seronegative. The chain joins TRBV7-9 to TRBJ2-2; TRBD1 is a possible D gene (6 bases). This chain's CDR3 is CASSSTQGRGTGELFF. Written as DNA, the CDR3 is TGTGCCAGCAGCTCAACACAGGGTAGGGGCACCGGGGAGCTGTTTTTT. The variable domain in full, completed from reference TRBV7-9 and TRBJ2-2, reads DTGVSQNPRHKITKRGQNVTFRCDPISEHNRLYWYRQTLGQGPEFLTYFQNEAQLEKSRLLSDRFSAERPKGSFSTLEIQRTEQGDSAMYLCASSSTQGRGTGELFFGEGSRLTVL.